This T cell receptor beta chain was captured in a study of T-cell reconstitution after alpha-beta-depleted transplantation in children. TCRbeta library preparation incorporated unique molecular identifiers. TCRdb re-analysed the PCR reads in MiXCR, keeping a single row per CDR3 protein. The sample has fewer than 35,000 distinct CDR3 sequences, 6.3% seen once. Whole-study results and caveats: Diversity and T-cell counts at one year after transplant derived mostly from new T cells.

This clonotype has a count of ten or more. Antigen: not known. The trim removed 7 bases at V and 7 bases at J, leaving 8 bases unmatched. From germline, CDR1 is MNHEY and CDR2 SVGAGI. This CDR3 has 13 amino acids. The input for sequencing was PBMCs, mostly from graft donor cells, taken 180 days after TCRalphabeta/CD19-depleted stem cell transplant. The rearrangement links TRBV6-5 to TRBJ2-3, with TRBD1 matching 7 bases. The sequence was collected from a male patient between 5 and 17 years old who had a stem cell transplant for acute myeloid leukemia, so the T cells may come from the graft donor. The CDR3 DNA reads TGTGCCAGCACGAAAAGGGGGCAGTATACGCAGTATTTT. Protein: CASTKRGQYTQYF.